One and the same sample provided the 21 T cell receptor beta chains below, sequenced in a study of cytomegalovirus exposure and HLA in healthy donors. PCR involved 60 Vbeta and 13 Jbeta primers. Clones were read by immunoSEQ multiplex PCR, and TCRdb kept only the in-frame ones, dropping some. This table has approximately 200,000 clones, over 65% appearing once. Sequencing used PBMCs. Source of these receptors: a boy between 2 and 10 years old in good health and CMV-seronegative.

This rearrangement joins TRBV7-9 to TRBJ1-1; 7 nucleotides match TRBD1. The V and J ends lost 6 bases and 2 bases, in that order; junction bases with no gene match: 6. Germline assignment: CDR1 SEHNR and CDR2 FQNEAQ (reference sequence). The CDR3 is 14 residues long. CDR3 residues: CASSPQGGNTEAFF. In DNA, the CDR3 is TGTGCCAGCAGTCCCCAGGGGGGCAACACTGAAGCTTTCTTT. The variable domain in full, completed from reference TRBV7-9 and TRBJ1-1, reads DTGVSQNPRHKITKRGQNVTFRCDPISEHNRLYWYRQTLGQGPEFLTYFQNEAQLEKSRLLSDRFSAERPKGSFSTLEIQRTEQGDSAMYLCASSPQGGNTEAFFGQGTRLTVV.

In its sample, this clone was seen a few times. This sequence joins TRBV12-5 and TRBJ1-2; D gene ambiguous. Trimming left V 6 bases short and J 5 bases short, with 16 bases between. Germline CDR1 LGHNT, CDR2 FRNRAP. The CDR3 contains 14 residues. In nucleotides, the CDR3 is TGTGCTAGTGGAAAACTGGGCGTTTTATATGGCTACACCTTC. Encoded protein: CASGKLGVLYGYTF.

This clone was recorded once. The V and J genes are TRBV6-5 and TRBJ1-2; TRBD1 might be the D (5 bases). The length of the CDR3 is 13 residues. The germline CDR1 and CDR2 sequences are MNHEY and SVGAGI. The V and J ends lost 8 bases and 8 bases respectively, with 18 bases between them. The CDR3 DNA follows: TGTGCCAGCCGCGACGGGGGGGGTTTCGGCTACACCTTC. Translated, it gives CASRDGGGFGYTF.

In this sample, this clone turned up once. The gene calls are TRBV10-3 and TRBJ2-1, with TRBD2 matching 9 bases. The germline V gene has CDR1 ENHRY and CDR2 SYGVKD. With V trimmed by 1 base and J by 7 bases, 5 bases remained unmatched. CDR3 length: 15 residues. CDR3 nucleotide sequence: TGTGCCATCAGTGAGTTGGTAGCGGGGGTAAATGAGCAGTTCTTC. Translating gives CAISELVAGVNEQFF.

The table lists this clone with a few counts. The chain has TRBV5-6 and TRBJ1-3; 10 bases line up with TRBD1. The CDR3 consists of 17 residues. Germline assignment: CDR1 SGHDT and CDR2 YYEEEE. V was clipped by 1 base and J by 4 bases; unmatched bases: 8. CDR3 DNA sequence: TGTGCCAGCAGCTTGACACCGGGACAGGGGTACGGAAACACCATATATTTT. Translating gives CASSLTPGQGYGNTIYF.

In this sample, this clone turned up a few times. This rearrangement joins TRBV19 to TRBJ1-5, with a weak D call TRBD1 (5 bases). V dropped 1 base and J dropped 4 bases, with 11 bases sitting between them. The germline gives CDR1 LNHDA, CDR2 SQIVND (reference sequence). The length of the CDR3 is 15 residues. The CDR3 DNA reads TGTGCCAGTAGTATAGTTCAGGGAGGAAATCAGCCCCAGCATTTT. It yields the protein CASSIVQGGNQPQHF.

This sequence joins TRBV7-2 and TRBJ2-7; 7 bases line up with TRBD2. The CDR3 totals 15 residues. V dropped 1 base and J dropped 0; count of bases not matched to a gene: 3. Germline values: CDR1 SGHTA, CDR2 FQGNSA. CDR3 nucleotide sequence: TGTGCCAGCAGCTTAGTAGCGGGTAGCTCCTACGAGCAGTACTTC. As protein: CASSLVAGSSYEQYF.

In this sample, this clone turned up a few times. This rearrangement joins TRBV10-3 to TRBJ2-5; 9 nucleotides line up with TRBD1. The trim removed 6 bases at V and 5 bases at J, leaving 13 bases unmatched. This CDR3 has 16 amino acids. Germline values: CDR1 ENHRY, CDR2 SYGVKD. The CDR3 reads CAISAGTGNVGETQYF. CDR3 coding DNA: TGTGCCATCAGCGCCGGGACAGGGAATGTTGGGGAGACCCAGTACTTC.

This chain connects TRBV15 to TRBJ2-3; 9 bases align to TRBD2. Looked up from germline, CDR1 is LNHNV and CDR2 is YYDKDF (reference sequence). V was pared by 1 base and J by 5 bases, with 4 bases of the junction left unmatched. The CDR3 runs 15 residues. The CDR3 DNA is TGTGCCACCAGCAGAGGCGGGGGGGCGATAGATACGCAGTATTTT. It specifies CATSRGGGAIDTQYF. The variable domain in full, completed from reference TRBV15 and TRBJ2-3, reads DAMVIQNPRYQVTQFGKPVTLSCSQTLNHNVMYWYQQKSSQAPKLLFHYYDKDFNNEADTPDNFQSRRPNTSFCFLDIRSPGLGDTAMYLCATSRGGGAIDTQYFGPGTRLTVL.

The chain employs TRBV21-1 and TRBJ1-5. TRBV21-1 has pseudogene status. The CDR3 length is 18 residues. CDR3: CASSKMWAQWEGNQPQHF. CDR3 nucleotide sequence: TGTGCCAGCAGCAAAATGTGGGCGCAGTGGGAGGGCAATCAGCCCCAGCATTTT.

This sequence joins TRBV4-3 and TRBJ2-1, with 14 bases fitting TRBD2. This CDR3 is built from 19 residues. Germline V gene lookup returns CDR1 LGHNA and CDR2 YSLEER. J was trimmed by 0 bases and V by 5 bases; bases with no gene match: 9. The CDR3 loop reads CASSYQGLAGDLSYNEQFF. The CDR3 region has the DNA TGCGCCAGCAGCTACCAGGGACTAGCGGGGGACCTCTCCTACAATGAGCAGTTCTTC.

The gene calls are TRBV7-9 and TRBJ2-2, with a tentative D call TRBD1 (6 bases). Trimming cost V 2 bases and J 5 bases, with 15 bases left between them. The CDR3 loop spans 16 amino acids. The V gene's germline CDR1 is SEHNR and CDR2 FQNEAQ (reference sequence). CDR3 region: CASSLISGTNTGELFF. DNA of the CDR3: TGTGCCAGCAGCTTAATATCAGGGACAAATACCGGGGAGCTGTTTTTT.

This rearrangement joins TRBV7-6 to TRBJ1-2; no reliable D call. Trimming shortened V by 1 base and J by 8 bases, and 11 bases separated the two germline ends. The CDR3 covers 13 residues. The germline CDR1 and CDR2 sequences are SGHVS and FNYEAQ. CDR3 DNA sequence: TGTGCCAGCAGCTTAGGGAGGGAATCGGGCTACACCTTC. The encoded protein is CASSLGRESGYTF.

The chain combines TRBV7-9 with TRBJ2-7; no clear D gene. Trimming cost V 1 base and J 4 bases, with 14 bases left between them. Looked up from germline, CDR1 is SEHNR and CDR2 is FQNEAQ (reference sequence). The CDR3 totals 15 residues. CDR3 region: CASSLGAPPRYEQYF. CDR3 nucleotide sequence: TGTGCCAGCAGCTTAGGGGCACCCCCCCGTTACGAGCAGTACTTC.

The chain joins TRBV5-6 to TRBJ2-1; TRBD1 is a possible D gene (5 bases). Germline V gives CDR1 SGHDT, CDR2 YYEEEE. The CDR3 is 13 residues long. V gave up 4 bases and J gave up 4 bases, with 9 bases separating them. This CDR3 reads CASSPTGYNEQFF. DNA of the CDR3: TGTGCCAGCAGCCCAACAGGTTACAATGAGCAGTTCTTC.

This rearrangement joins TRBV5-6 to TRBJ2-2, with D tentatively TRBD1 (6 bases). The V end was cut by 3 bases, the J end by 1 base, with 7 bases between. The CDR3 is 14 residues long. Germline V gives CDR1 SGHDT, CDR2 YYEEEE. The DNA of the CDR3 is TGTGCCAGCAGCTCGACAGGGAACACCGGGGAGCTGTTTTTT. This encodes CASSSTGNTGELFF.

The rearrangement joins TRBV7-9 to TRBJ2-7; D gene uncertain. V was trimmed by 5 bases and J by 3 bases, leaving 11 bases between them. Germline V gives CDR1 SEHNR, CDR2 FQNEAQ (reference sequence). This CDR3 spans 13 amino acids. The CDR3 coding sequence is TGTGCCAGCAGCCCTTTAACCAGCTACGAGCAGTACTTC. Protein product: CASSPLTSYEQYF.

V is TRBV4-2 and J is TRBJ1-2; 7 bases fit TRBD1. There are 12 residues in the CDR3. Trimming removed 5 bases from V and 8 bases from J; junction bases left unmatched: 5. From germline, CDR1 is LGHNA and CDR2 YNFKEQ. The CDR3 nucleotides read TGTGCCAGCAGCGAAGGGGGCCAGGGCTACACCTTC. This codes for CASSEGGQGYTF.

The chain carries TRBV5-4 and TRBJ2-3, with D tentatively TRBD2 (6 bases). The CDR3 contains 17 residues. With 2 bases removed from V and 2 bases from J, the gap between germline ends came to 18 bases. Germline CDR1 reads SGHNT; CDR2 reads YYREEE (reference sequence). The CDR3 sequence: CASSLGPISGSTDTQYF. In nucleotides, the CDR3 is TGTGCCAGCAGCTTAGGCCCCATTAGCGGATCCACAGATACGCAGTATTTT.

This rearrangement joins TRBV6-1 to TRBJ2-5, with D maybe TRBD1 (6 bases). V was cut by 5 bases and J by 5 bases, with 18 bases left in between. This CDR3 region has 15 residues. Germline V CDR1 and CDR2: MNHNS, SASEGT. CDR3 coding DNA: TGTGCCAGCAGTTCACAGGGCATTCGATACGAGACCCAGTACTTC. It is translated as CASSSQGIRYETQYF.

The chain joins TRBV25-1 to TRBJ1-2, with D unresolved. The CDR3 is 13 amino acids. The germline V and J ends were trimmed by 2 bases and 4 bases, with 8 bases remaining between them. Germline CDR1 reads MGHDK; CDR2 reads SYGVNS. The CDR3 DNA reads TGTGCCAGCAGTGAACATAGTTTCTATGGCTACACCTTC. As protein: CASSEHSFYGYTF.